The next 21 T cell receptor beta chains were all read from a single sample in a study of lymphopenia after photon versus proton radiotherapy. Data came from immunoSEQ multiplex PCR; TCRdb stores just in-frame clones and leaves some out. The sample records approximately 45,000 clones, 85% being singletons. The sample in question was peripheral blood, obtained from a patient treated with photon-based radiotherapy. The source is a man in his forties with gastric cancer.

In nucleotides, the CDR3 is TGTGCCAGCAGTGACGGGCTACTCCTACGATCTACCTACGAGCAGTACTTC. Residues: CASSDGLLLRSTYEQYF. The chain links TRBV2 to TRBJ2-7, with D uncertain. This CDR3 has 17 residues. The V end lost 3 bases, the J end lost 2 bases, and 20 bases lay between the germline ends. Germline CDR1 and CDR2: SNHLY and FYNNEI.

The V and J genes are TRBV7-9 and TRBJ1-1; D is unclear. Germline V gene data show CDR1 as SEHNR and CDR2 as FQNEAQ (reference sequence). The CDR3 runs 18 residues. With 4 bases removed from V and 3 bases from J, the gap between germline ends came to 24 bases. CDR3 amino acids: CASSYLGMGRREDTEAFF. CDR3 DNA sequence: TGTGCCAGCAGCTATTTAGGAATGGGCAGGAGAGAGGACACTGAAGCTTTCTTT.

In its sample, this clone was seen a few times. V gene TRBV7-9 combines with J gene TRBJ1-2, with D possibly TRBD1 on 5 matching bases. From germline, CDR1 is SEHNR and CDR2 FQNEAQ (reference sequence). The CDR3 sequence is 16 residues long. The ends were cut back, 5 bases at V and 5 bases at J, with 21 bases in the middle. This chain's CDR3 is CASSAYSQGAGYGYTF. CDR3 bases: TGTGCCAGCAGCGCCTACAGCCAGGGTGCGGGTTATGGCTACACCTTC.

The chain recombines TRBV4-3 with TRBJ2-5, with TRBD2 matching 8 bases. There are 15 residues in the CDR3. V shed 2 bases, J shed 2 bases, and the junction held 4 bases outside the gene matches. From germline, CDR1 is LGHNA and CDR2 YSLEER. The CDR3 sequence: CASSQRAGAQETQYF. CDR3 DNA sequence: TGCGCCAGCAGCCAACGAGCGGGGGCTCAAGAGACCCAGTACTTC.

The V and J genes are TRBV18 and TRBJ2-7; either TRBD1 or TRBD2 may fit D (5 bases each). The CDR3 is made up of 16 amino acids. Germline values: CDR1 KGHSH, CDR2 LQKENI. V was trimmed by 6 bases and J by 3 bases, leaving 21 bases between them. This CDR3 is CASSPKSGRGDYEQYF. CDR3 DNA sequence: TGTGCCAGCTCCCCCAAGTCAGGGAGAGGGGACTACGAGCAGTACTTC.

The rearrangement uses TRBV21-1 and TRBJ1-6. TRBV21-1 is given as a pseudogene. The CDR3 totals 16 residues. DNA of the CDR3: TGTGCCAGCAGGACACTATCCTGCTCCTATAATTCACCCCTCCACTTT. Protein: CASRTLSCSYNSPLHF.

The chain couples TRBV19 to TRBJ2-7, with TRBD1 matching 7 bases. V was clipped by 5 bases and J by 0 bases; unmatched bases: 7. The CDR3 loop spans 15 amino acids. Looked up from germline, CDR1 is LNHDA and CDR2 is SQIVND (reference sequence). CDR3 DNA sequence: TGTGCCAGTAGTGCAGGACAGGTACTCTCCTACGAGCAGTACTTC. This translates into CASSAGQVLSYEQYF.

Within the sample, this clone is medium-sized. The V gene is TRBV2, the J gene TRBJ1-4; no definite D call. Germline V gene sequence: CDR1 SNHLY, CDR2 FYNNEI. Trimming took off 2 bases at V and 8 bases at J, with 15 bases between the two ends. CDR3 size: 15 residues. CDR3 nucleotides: TGTGCCAGCAGTGAAATGGCCATTCGAGAAGAAAAACTGTTTTTT. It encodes CASSEMAIREEKLFF.

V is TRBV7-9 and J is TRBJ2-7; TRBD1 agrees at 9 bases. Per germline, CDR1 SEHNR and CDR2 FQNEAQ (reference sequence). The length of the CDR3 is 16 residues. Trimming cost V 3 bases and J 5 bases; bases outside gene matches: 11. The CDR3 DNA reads TGTGCCAGCAGCTTCCCTTGGGACAGGGAGTTGAACGAGCAGTACTTC. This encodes CASSFPWDRELNEQYF.

This CDR3 is CASSSRARETQYF. Here the CDR3 DNA reads TGTGCCAGCAGCTCCAGGGCCCGGGAGACCCAGTACTTC. The chain recombines TRBV7-8 with TRBJ2-5, with D tentatively TRBD1 (5 bases). V gave up 4 bases and J gave up 5 bases, with 11 bases separating them. CDR1 SGHVS and CDR2 FQNEAQ come from the germline V gene. The CDR3 runs to 13 residues.

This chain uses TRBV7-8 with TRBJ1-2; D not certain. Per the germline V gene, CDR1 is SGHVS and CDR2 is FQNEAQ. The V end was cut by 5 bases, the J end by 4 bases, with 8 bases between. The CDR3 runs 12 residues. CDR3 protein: CASSAYGYGYTF. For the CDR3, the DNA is TGTGCCAGCAGCGCGTATGGCTATGGCTACACCTTC.

CDR3 protein: CASSPQSLSYGYTF. In DNA form, the CDR3 reads TGTGCCAGCAGCCCCCAAAGCCTTTCCTATGGCTACACCTTC. The chain uses TRBV5-6 and TRBJ1-2, with D hard to call. Germline V gene sequence: CDR1 SGHDT, CDR2 YYEEEE. The CDR3 covers 14 residues. Trimming cost V 4 bases and J 4 bases, with 14 bases left between them.

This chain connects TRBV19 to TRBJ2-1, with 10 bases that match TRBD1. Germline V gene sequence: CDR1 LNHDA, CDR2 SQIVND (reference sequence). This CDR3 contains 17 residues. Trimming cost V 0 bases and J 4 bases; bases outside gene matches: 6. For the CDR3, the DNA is TGTGCCAGTAGTATAGATCGGGGGACAGGGGCTTACAATGAGCAGTTCTTC. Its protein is CASSIDRGTGAYNEQFF. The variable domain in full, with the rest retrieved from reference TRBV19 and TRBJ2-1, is DGGITQSPKYLFRKEGQNVTLSCEQNLNHDAMYWYRQDPGQGLRLIYYSQIVNDFQKGDIAEGYSVSREKKESFPLTVTSAQKNPTAFYLCASSIDRGTGAYNEQFFGPGTRLTVL.

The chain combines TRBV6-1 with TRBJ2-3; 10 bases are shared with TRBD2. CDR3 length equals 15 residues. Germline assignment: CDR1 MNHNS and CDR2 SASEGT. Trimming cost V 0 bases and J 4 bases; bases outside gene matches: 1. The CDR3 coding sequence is TGTGCCAGCAGTGAAGCTAGCGGGGGGCCAGATACGCAGTATTTT. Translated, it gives CASSEASGGPDTQYF.

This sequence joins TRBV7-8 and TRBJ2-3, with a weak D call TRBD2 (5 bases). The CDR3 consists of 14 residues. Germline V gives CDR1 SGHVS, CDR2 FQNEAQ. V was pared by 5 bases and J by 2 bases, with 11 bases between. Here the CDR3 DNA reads TGTGCCAGCAGCCCAGGACTTACCACAGATACGCAGTATTTT. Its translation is CASSPGLTTDTQYF. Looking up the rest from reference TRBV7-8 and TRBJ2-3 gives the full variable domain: GAGVSQSPRYKVAKRGQDVALRCDPISGHVSLFWYQQALGQGPEFLTYFQNEAQLDKSGLPSDRFFAERPEGSVSTLKIQRTQQEDSAVYLCASSPGLTTDTQYFGPGTRLTVL.

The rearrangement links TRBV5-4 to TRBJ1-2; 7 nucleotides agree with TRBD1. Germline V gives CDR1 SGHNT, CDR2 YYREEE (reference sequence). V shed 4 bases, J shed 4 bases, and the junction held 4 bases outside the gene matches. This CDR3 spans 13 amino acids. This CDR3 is CASSTTGRYGYTF. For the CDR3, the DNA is TGTGCCAGCAGCACGACAGGGCGCTATGGCTACACCTTC.

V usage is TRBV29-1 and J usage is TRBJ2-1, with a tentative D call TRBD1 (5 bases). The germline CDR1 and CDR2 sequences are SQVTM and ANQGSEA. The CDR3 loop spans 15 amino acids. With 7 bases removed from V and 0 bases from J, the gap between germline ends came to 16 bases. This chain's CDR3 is CSALKYRSSYNEQFF. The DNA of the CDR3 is TGCAGCGCCCTCAAGTACAGGAGCTCCTACAATGAGCAGTTCTTC.

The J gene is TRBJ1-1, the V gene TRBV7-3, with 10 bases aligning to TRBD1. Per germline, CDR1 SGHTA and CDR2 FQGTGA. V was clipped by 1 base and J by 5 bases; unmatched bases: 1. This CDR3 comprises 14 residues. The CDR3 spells CASSLRDRGTEAFF. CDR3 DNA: TGTGCCAGCAGCTTAAGGGACAGGGGTACTGAAGCTTTCTTT.

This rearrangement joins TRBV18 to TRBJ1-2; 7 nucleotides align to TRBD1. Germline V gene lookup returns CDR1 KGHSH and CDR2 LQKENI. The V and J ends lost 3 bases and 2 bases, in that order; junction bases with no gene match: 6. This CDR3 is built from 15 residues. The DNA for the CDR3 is TGTGCCAGCTCACCCCAGGGGGGGACCAACTATGGCTACACCTTC. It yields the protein CASSPQGGTNYGYTF.

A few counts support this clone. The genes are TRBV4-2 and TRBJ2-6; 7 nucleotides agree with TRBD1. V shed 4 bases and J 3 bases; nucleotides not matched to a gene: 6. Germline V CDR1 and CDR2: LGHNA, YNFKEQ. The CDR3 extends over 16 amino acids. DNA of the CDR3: TGTGCCAGCAGCCGACAGGGTACTGATGGGGCCAACGTCCTGACTTTC. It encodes CASSRQGTDGANVLTF.

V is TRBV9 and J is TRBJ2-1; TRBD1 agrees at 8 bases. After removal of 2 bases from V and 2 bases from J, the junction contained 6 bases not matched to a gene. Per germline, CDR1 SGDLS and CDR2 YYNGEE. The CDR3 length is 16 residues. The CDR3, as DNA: TGTGCCAGCAGCGTCGGGGACAGGCCTGCCTACAATGAGCAGTTCTTC. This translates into CASSVGDRPAYNEQFF.